One and the same sample provided the 32 T cell receptor beta chains below, sequenced in a study of blood T cell repertoires in COVID-19. Using immunoSEQ multiplex PCR, the repertoire was profiled, and TCRdb retains in-frame clones only, with some absent. The repertoire consists of some 200,000 clones, with about 80% occurring once and the leading ten covering 6.9%. Sequencing was carried out using peripheral blood. The receptors were gathered from a human donor with acute or convalescent COVID-19. The donor label of this sample is uncertain.

This clone was counted a few times. The rearrangement links TRBV28 to TRBJ1-2, with D hard to call. The CDR3 is made up of 12 amino acids. Trimming stripped 3 bases from V and 5 bases from J, with 7 bases between. The germline CDR1 and CDR2 sequences are MDHEN and SYDVKM. The CDR3, as DNA: TGTGCCAGCAGTTTTGGACTTTATGGCTACACCTTC. The encoded protein is CASSFGLYGYTF.

The chain has TRBV9 and TRBJ1-3; D gene unclear. V was shortened by 1 base and J by 4 bases, with 12 bases between the two germline ends. The CDR3 length is 15 residues. The germline V gene has CDR1 SGDLS and CDR2 YYNGEE. The CDR3 DNA follows: TGTGCCAGCAGCGTAAACAGCCGAGCAGGAAACACCATATATTTT. Its translation is CASSVNSRAGNTIYF. The full variable domain, in which reference TRBV9 and TRBJ1-3 provide the parts outside the CDR3, is DSGVTQTPKHLITATGQRVTLRCSPRSGDLSVYWYQQSLDQGLQFLIQYYNGEERAKGNILERFSAQQFPDLHSELNLSSLELGDSALYFCASSVNSRAGNTIYFGEGSWLTVV.

This clone was recorded a few times. The chain links TRBV7-6 to TRBJ1-3; the D is unclear. V lost 4 bases, J lost 0 bases, and 10 bases lay in between. CDR3 size: 15 residues. Germline values: CDR1 SGHVS, CDR2 FNYEAQ. The CDR3 DNA reads TGTGCCAGCAGCTCCCTCCGGGGCTCTGGAAACACCATATATTTT. It codes for CASSSLRGSGNTIYF.

The chain carries TRBV11-2 and TRBJ1-5; no firm D call. The germline CDR1 and CDR2 sequences are SGHAT and FQNNGV. Deletions cut 1 base from V and 7 bases from J, with 8 bases between. The CDR3 is 13 residues long. CDR3: CASSLGGDQPQHF. The CDR3 bases are TGTGCCAGCAGCTTAGGGGGAGACCAGCCCCAGCATTTT.

The chain employs TRBV24-1 and TRBJ2-1, with 15 bases matching TRBD2. This CDR3 spans 22 amino acids. Germline lookup yields CDR1 KGHDR and CDR2 SFDVKD. Trimming removed 5 bases from V and 4 bases from J; junction bases left unmatched: 20. DNA for the CDR3: TGTGCCACCAGTGGGTGGCAGGGGTGGACTAGCGGGAGGGGGGAGGCTTACAATGAGCAGTTCTTC. Protein: CATSGWQGWTSGRGEAYNEQFF.

The chain employs TRBV7-2 and TRBJ2-1; TRBD2 matches at 13 bases. Germline V lookup: CDR1 SGHTA, CDR2 FQGNSA. The CDR3 sequence is 15 residues long. V lost 5 bases, J lost 6 bases, and 4 bases stayed unmatched. CDR3 residues: CASSLGTSGINEQFF. The CDR3 region has the DNA TGTGCCAGCAGCCTCGGGACTAGCGGGATCAATGAGCAGTTCTTC.

The gene calls are TRBV18 and TRBJ2-1; TRBD2 agrees at 10 bases. With 1 base clipped from V and 3 bases from J, the junction kept 3 bases outside the gene matches. CDR1 is KGHSH and CDR2 is LQKENI in the germline V gene. The CDR3 contains 16 residues. The CDR3 loop reads CASSPLAGGGYNEQFF. As DNA, the CDR3 is TGTGCCAGCTCACCACTAGCGGGAGGAGGCTACAATGAGCAGTTCTTC.

This sequence joins TRBV24-1 and TRBJ2-7; 10 positions agree with TRBD1. Losses at the gene ends were 2 bases for V and 3 bases for J; bases not matched to a gene: 6. Germline V gives CDR1 KGHDR, CDR2 SFDVKD. CDR3 length equals 16 residues. CDR3 nucleotide sequence: TGTGCCACCAGTGATTCCTCTGGACAGGGGGTCTACGAGCAGTACTTC. Translation: CATSDSSGQGVYEQYF.

The chain has TRBV10-3 and TRBJ1-1; a weak D match, TRBD1 (5 bases). Trimming pared 8 bases from V and 3 bases from J, leaving 16 bases between. This CDR3 has 14 amino acids. Germline CDR1 and CDR2: ENHRY and SYGVKD. CDR3 residues: CAIRGSRADTEAFF. CDR3 DNA: TGTGCCATCCGCGGAAGCAGGGCGGACACTGAAGCTTTCTTT.

The chain recombines TRBV11-2 with TRBJ2-2; TRBD1 aligns across 8 bases. Germline CDR1 is SGHAT and CDR2 is FQNNGV. This CDR3 comprises 16 residues. J lost 1 base, V lost 6 bases, and 7 bases had no gene match. The CDR3 sequence: CASRIPGTGNTGELFF. The DNA of the CDR3 is TGTGCCAGCAGGATACCCGGGACAGGGAACACCGGGGAGCTGTTTTTT.

This clone has a handful of counts. The rearrangement joins TRBV6-1 to TRBJ1-5, with no clear D. Germline V gene data show CDR1 as MNHNS and CDR2 as SASEGT. The CDR3 contains 13 residues. V was clipped by 1 base and J by 5 bases, with 6 bases between them. The CDR3 DNA sequence: TGTGCCAGCAGTGAAGAAATAGATCAGCCCCAGCATTTT. Translating gives CASSEEIDQPQHF.

The gene calls are TRBV24-1 and TRBJ1-5; 7 nucleotides match TRBD1. Germline CDR1 and CDR2: KGHDR and SFDVKD. This CDR3 is 13 amino acids long. Trimming cost V 4 bases and J 11 bases; bases outside gene matches: 7. CDR3 nucleotides: TGTGCCACCAGTGAGCGTCCAGGGGGATCCCAGCATTTT. Translating gives CATSERPGGSQHF.

The chain carries TRBV4-1 and TRBJ2-7; D may be TRBD1 (5 bases). Germline V gene data show CDR1 as MGHRA and CDR2 as YSYEKL. The CDR3 has 15 residues. The V and J ends lost 1 base and 2 bases respectively, with 12 bases between them. In DNA, the CDR3 is TGCGCCAGCAGCCAAGGGGAACAGGCCCCCTACGAGCAGTACTTC. Translating gives CASSQGEQAPYEQYF.

This clone turned up a few times. The chain couples TRBV6-5 to TRBJ1-1, with 7 nucleotides matching TRBD1. CDR3 length: 15 amino acids. V trimming: 6 bases; J trimming: 4 bases; junction bases outside the gene matches: 11. Germline CDR1 and CDR2: MNHEY and SVGAGI. The CDR3 DNA follows: TGTGCCAGCAGACCGCTCGACAGGGATGGCACTGAAGCTTTCTTT. This gives the protein CASRPLDRDGTEAFF.

The chain links TRBV28 to TRBJ2-5, with 7 bases aligning to TRBD2. The ends lost 3 bases at V and 6 bases at J; junction bases unmatched: 28. Germline values: CDR1 MDHEN, CDR2 SYDVKM. The CDR3 covers 21 residues. The CDR3 coding sequence is TGTGCCAGCAGTTTTGTGCGGGAGAGTCGGTGGACCTCCATAGCCGGGCAGACCCAGTACTTC. Amino acid sequence: CASSFVRESRWTSIAGQTQYF.

The V call is TRBV28, the J call TRBJ2-7, with a tentative D call TRBD2 (6 bases). V was pared by 3 bases and J by 0 bases, with 9 bases between. From germline, CDR1 is MDHEN and CDR2 SYDVKM. The CDR3 is made up of 14 amino acids. CDR3 DNA: TGTGCCAGCAGTTTGTCCGGGGGCTCCTACGAGCAGTACTTC. This gives the protein CASSLSGGSYEQYF.

The rearrangement links TRBV28 to TRBJ2-7, with TRBD1 identical over 9 bases. V trimming: 6 bases; J trimming: 2 bases; junction bases outside the gene matches: 5. This CDR3 comprises 14 residues. From germline, CDR1 is MDHEN and CDR2 SYDVKM. Here the CDR3 reads CASRGTGRTYEQYF. The CDR3 bases are TGTGCCAGCAGGGGGACAGGGCGTACCTACGAGCAGTACTTC.

The rearrangement joins TRBV7-2 to TRBJ2-2; maybe TRBD2 (6 bases). The V end lost 4 bases, the J end lost 2 bases, and 14 bases lay between the germline ends. Germline CDR1 reads SGHTA; CDR2 reads FQGNSA. The CDR3 is made up of 16 amino acids. Here the CDR3 reads CASSWGVGGNTGELFF. The CDR3, as DNA: TGTGCCAGCAGCTGGGGTGTCGGGGGTAACACCGGGGAGCTGTTTTTT.

Written as DNA, the CDR3 is TGCGCCAGCAGCCGGACTAGCTCCTACAATGAGCAGTTCTTC. This translates into CASSRTSSYNEQFF. The rearrangement joins TRBV4-1 to TRBJ2-1; TRBD2 aligns across 7 bases. Germline V CDR1 and CDR2: MGHRA, YSYEKL. This CDR3 is 14 amino acids long. V gave up 4 bases and J gave up 0 bases; unmatched junction bases: 0.

The V call is TRBV30, the J call TRBJ2-1; 10 bases align to TRBD2. This CDR3 contains 15 residues. CDR1 is GTSNPN, CDR2 SVGIG, per germline (reference sequence). V lost 3 bases to trimming and J lost 0 bases; unmatched junction nucleotides: 2. DNA for the CDR3: TGTGCCTGGAGAGCGGGAGGGAGCTCCTACAATGAGCAGTTCTTC. Its protein is CAWRAGGSSYNEQFF.

J is TRBJ2-5 and V is TRBV7-3, with no clear D. The germline V and J ends were trimmed by 0 bases and 1 base, with 9 bases remaining between them. Germline V CDR1 and CDR2: SGHTA, FQGTGA. The length of the CDR3 is 15 residues. As DNA, the CDR3 is TGTGCCAGCAGCTTAACGGGCACACCCCAAGAGACCCAGTACTTC. It codes for CASSLTGTPQETQYF.

In its sample, this clone was seen once. The chain carries TRBV27 and TRBJ2-2; TRBD1 might be the D (5 bases). Germline V gene data show CDR1 as MNHEY and CDR2 as SMNVEV (reference sequence). Between the trimmed V and J ends, which lost 2 bases and 4 bases, there was a span of 11 bases. This CDR3 comprises 15 residues. The CDR3 reads CASSLGQTLTGELFF. The DNA of the CDR3 is TGTGCCAGCAGTTTAGGACAAACCCTCACCGGGGAGCTGTTTTTT.

CDR3 in DNA: TGCGCCAGCAGCTTGGAGACCGGGAAGTCGGCAGATACGCAGTATTTT. It specifies CASSLETGKSADTQYF. This chain joins TRBV5-1 and TRBJ2-3; possible D gene TRBD2, 5 bases. Trimming shortened V by 0 bases and J by 4 bases, and 15 bases separated the two germline ends. Germline V CDR1 and CDR2: SGHRS, YFSETQ. There are 16 residues in the CDR3.

The chain carries TRBV6-7 and TRBJ2-1, with 10 bases matching TRBD2. TRBV6-7 counts as an open reading frame of uncertain function. CDR3 length equals 17 residues. Trimming removed 5 bases from V and 6 bases from J; junction bases left unmatched: 13. CDR3 DNA: TGTGCCAGCAGTCACGGGACTAGCGCGCCTGGGTCCAATGAGCAGTTCTTC. Its translation: CASSHGTSAPGSNEQFF.

The chain is built from TRBV6-1 and TRBJ2-1; 11 bases are shared with TRBD2. This CDR3 region has 15 residues. Germline V gene data show CDR1 as MNHNS and CDR2 as SASEGT. V trimming: 2 bases; J trimming: 7 bases; junction bases outside the gene matches: 4. The CDR3: CASSELAGGRNEQFF. CDR3 in DNA: TGTGCCAGCAGTGAACTAGCGGGAGGACGAAATGAGCAGTTCTTC.

The V gene is TRBV9, the J gene TRBJ1-5; 9 bases fit TRBD1. This CDR3 spans 14 amino acids. With V trimmed by 5 bases and J by 6 bases, 6 bases remained unmatched. CDR1 and CDR2 from the germline V gene are SGDLS and YYNGEE. Written as DNA, the CDR3 is TGTGCCAGCAGTACCGGGACAGGGCCTCAGCCCCAGCATTTT. It codes for CASSTGTGPQPQHF.

This clone came up once. The chain couples TRBV4-3 to TRBJ2-1; TRBD2 matches 10 bases. The ends lost 4 bases at V and 8 bases at J; junction bases unmatched: 8. In germline, CDR1 is LGHNA, CDR2 YSLEER. CDR3 length: 15 residues. CDR3 region: CASSPSGRAFDEQFF. CDR3 nucleotides: TGCGCCAGCAGCCCCAGCGGGAGGGCCTTTGATGAGCAGTTCTTC.

This chain joins TRBV7-3 and TRBJ2-5; 8 bases map to TRBD2. The CDR3 is 16 residues long. V trimming: 4 bases; J trimming: 6 bases; junction bases outside the gene matches: 13. Looked up from germline, CDR1 is SGHTA and CDR2 is FQGTGA. CDR3: CASSSPGSGSSKTQYF. DNA for the CDR3: TGTGCCAGCAGCTCCCCTGGGAGCGGGAGTTCGAAGACCCAGTACTTC.

For the CDR3, the DNA is TGTGCCAGCAGTTCTGGGGGGTTCTCCTACAATGAGCAGTTCTTC. It is translated as CASSSGGFSYNEQFF. The rearrangement links TRBV6-6 to TRBJ2-1; D may be TRBD2 (6 bases). The V gene lost 4 bases and the J gene lost 0 bases, with 10 bases spanning the gap. The CDR3 consists of 15 residues. Germline V gene lookup returns CDR1 MNHNY and CDR2 SVGAGI (reference sequence).

The chain is built from TRBV25-1 and TRBJ1-2; TRBD1 agrees at 9 bases. Germline CDR1 is MGHDK and CDR2 is SYGVNS. Trimming cost V 3 bases and J 3 bases; bases outside gene matches: 5. The CDR3 runs 15 residues. The CDR3 sequence: CASSDPGQGYYGYTF. DNA for the CDR3: TGTGCCAGCAGTGATCCGGGACAGGGTTACTATGGCTACACCTTC.

This rearrangement joins TRBV7-2 to TRBJ2-3; D unresolved. CDR1 is SGHTA and CDR2 is FQGNSA in the germline V gene. Trimming shortened V by 5 bases and J by 1 base, and 10 bases separated the two germline ends. The length of the CDR3 is 14 residues. The CDR3 nucleotides read TGTGCCAGCAGCCGTTTCCAGGGCACAGATACGCAGTATTTT. Encoded protein: CASSRFQGTDTQYF.

The chain is built from TRBV27 and TRBJ1-6; the D gene is possibly TRBD1 (5 bases). The CDR3 runs 16 residues. Germline V gene lookup returns CDR1 MNHEY and CDR2 SMNVEV (reference sequence). V lost 5 bases to trimming and J lost 9 bases, with 20 bases between them. The CDR3 DNA reads as TGTGCCAGCAGTAAAATTTCCCAGGGAATAGGTTCACCCCTCCACTTT. Translated, it gives CASSKISQGIGSPLHF.